These 17 T cell receptor beta chains came from one sample sequenced in a study of cytomegalovirus exposure and HLA in healthy donors. PCR employed 60 Vbeta and 13 Jbeta primers. Generated by immunoSEQ multiplex PCR, the TCRdb table keeps only in-frame clones and is missing some. This table has 170,000 or so clones, roughly four fifths appearing once. Sequenced input: PBMCs. The receptors originated from a man in his fifties or sixties in good health and CMV-seronegative.

J is TRBJ2-3 and V is TRBV18; D remains ambiguous. The V and J ends lost 0 bases and 3 bases respectively, with 7 bases between them. This CDR3 has 14 residues. Germline CDR1 KGHSH, CDR2 LQKENI. CDR3 DNA sequence: TGTGCCAGCTCACCACCTCTAATAACAGATACGCAGTATTTT. Translation: CASSPPLITDTQYF.

The chain combines TRBV30 with TRBJ2-1; TRBD2 aligns across 14 bases. V shed 2 bases and J 8 bases; nucleotides not matched to a gene: 11. The germline gives CDR1 GTSNPN, CDR2 SVGIG (reference sequence). CDR3 size: 17 residues. Here the CDR3 DNA reads TGTGCCTGGAGTCTTCCGGGACTAGCGGGAGTGGTGGATGAGCAGTTCTTC. Residues: CAWSLPGLAGVVDEQFF.

The chain is built from TRBV7-2 and TRBJ2-5, with TRBD1 matching over 9 bases. TRBJ2-7 matches the DNA end more closely, so the J call is doubtful. This CDR3 region has 15 residues. Germline CDR1 is SGHTA and CDR2 is FQGNSA. This chain's CDR3 is CASSLGTGVTYEQYF. CDR3 coding DNA: TGTGCCAGCAGCTTAGGGACAGGGGTAACCTACGAGCAGTACTTC.

The chain combines TRBV21-1 with TRBJ2-1; the tabulated D call, TRBD2, remains unverified against the DNA. TRBV21-1 corresponds to a pseudogene. This CDR3 is 16 amino acids long. CDR3: CASSPYGEETFDEQFF. CDR3 DNA: TGTGCCAGCAGCCCATATGGGGAGGAAACATTCGATGAGCAGTTCTTC.

The CDR3 sequence: CASSDRPSGIYNEQFF. Written as DNA, the CDR3 is TGTGCCAGCAGTGATCGCCCTAGCGGGATATACAATGAGCAGTTCTTC. This chain uses TRBV2 with TRBJ2-1; 9 bases align to TRBD2. Unmatched junction bases numbered 7, after V lost 3 bases and J lost 4 bases. Germline loops: CDR1 SNHLY, CDR2 FYNNEI. The CDR3 runs 16 residues. The complete variable domain, with remaining parts taken from reference TRBV2 and TRBJ2-1, reads EPEVTQTPSHQVTQMGQEVILRCVPISNHLYFYWYRQILGQKVEFLVSFYNNEISEKSEIFDDQFSVERPDGSNFTLKIRSTKLEDSAMYFCASSDRPSGIYNEQFFGPGTRLTVL.

With regard to this clone: The junction differs from germline at one of its ends, possibly a read error. V and J are TRBV7-9 and TRBJ1-5; TRBD1 is a possible D gene (6 bases). The germline gives CDR1 SEHNR, CDR2 FQNEAQ (reference sequence). There are 14 residues in the CDR3. CDR3 sequence (DNA): TGTTCCAGCAGCTTAAGTCAGGGGCATCAGCCCCAGCATTTT. This gives the protein CSSSLSQGHQPQHF.

The chain recombines TRBV10-3 with TRBJ1-2; 9 bases line up with TRBD1. Looked up from germline, CDR1 is ENHRY and CDR2 is SYGVKD. This CDR3 contains 15 residues. After removal of 7 bases from V and 1 base from J, the junction contained 7 bases not matched to a gene. The CDR3 bases are TGTGCCATCAACACAGGGGGCTCGGGTAACTATGGCTACACCTTC. It specifies CAINTGGSGNYGYTF.

J is TRBJ1-5 and V is TRBV10-2; maybe TRBD1 (6 bases). Germline lookup yields CDR1 WSHSY and CDR2 SAAADI. Trimming pared 8 bases from V and 5 bases from J, leaving 13 bases between. The CDR3 extends over 13 amino acids. Here the CDR3 reads CASCPGVHQPQHF. Written as DNA, the CDR3 is TGCGCCAGCTGTCCAGGGGTTCATCAGCCCCAGCATTTT.

This clone has only one observation. The chain combines TRBV4-1 with TRBJ2-5, with 7 bases that match TRBD2. CDR3 size: 14 residues. Germline CDR1 and CDR2: MGHRA and YSYEKL. The V segment lost 0 bases and the J segment 11 bases; nucleotides outside the gene matches: 9. CDR3 sequence (DNA): TGCGCCAGCAGCCAAGATCCGATTGGGAGGGAGCAGTACTTC. Translation: CASSQDPIGREQYF.

This clone showed up just a few times. The rearrangement uses TRBV7-9 and TRBJ1-4; possibly TRBD1 for D (6 bases). Trimming cost V 5 bases and J 5 bases, with 12 bases left between them. The germline V gene has CDR1 SEHNR and CDR2 FQNEAQ (reference sequence). The CDR3 runs 14 residues. The CDR3 reads CASSRADSNEKLFF. The DNA of the CDR3 is TGTGCCAGCAGCCGGGCGGACAGCAATGAAAAACTGTTTTTT.

The chain combines TRBV18 with TRBJ2-5, with 8 bases identical to TRBD1. The J segment lost 2 bases and the V segment lost 3 bases, leaving 11 bases of the junction unmatched. Germline-derived CDR1 and CDR2 are KGHSH and LQKENI. The CDR3 runs to 17 residues. This CDR3 reads CASSPSPPGQVQETQYF. The CDR3 DNA is TGTGCCAGCTCACCCTCGCCCCCGGGACAGGTACAAGAGACCCAGTACTTC.

This clone was observed a single time. The V call is TRBV9, the J call TRBJ2-1; 8 bases are shared with TRBD2. The V gene end was trimmed by 3 bases and the J gene end by 8 bases; junction bases not matched to a gene: 10. Germline values: CDR1 SGDLS, CDR2 YYNGEE. The CDR3 spans 15 residues. The chain's CDR3 is CASSAVSGATDEQFF. In DNA, the CDR3 is TGTGCCAGCAGCGCTGTTAGCGGGGCGACGGATGAGCAGTTCTTC.

The chain carries TRBV30 and TRBJ2-5; D is possibly TRBD2 (7 bases). The J call is in doubt because the DNA end fits TRBJ2-7 better. This CDR3 comprises 13 residues. The germline gives CDR1 GTSNPN, CDR2 SVGIG (reference sequence). The CDR3 here is CAWSVGGRAEQYF. CDR3 DNA: TGTGCCTGGAGTGTCGGGGGGCGCGCCGAGCAGTACTTC.

This sequence joins TRBV7-8 and TRBJ1-2; 7 bases align to TRBD1. Losses at the gene ends were 5 bases for V and 8 bases for J; bases not matched to a gene: 8. The length of the CDR3 is 13 residues. The germline V gene has CDR1 SGHVS and CDR2 FQNEAQ. The CDR3 DNA sequence: TGTGCCAGCAGCATTGGGGACAGATACGGCTACACCTTC. Translation: CASSIGDRYGYTF.

The chain couples TRBV9 to TRBJ1-3, with D perhaps TRBD1 (5 bases). Germline CDR1 reads SGDLS; CDR2 reads YYNGEE. Between the trimmed V and J ends, which lost 1 base and 0 bases, there was a span of 14 bases. CDR3 size: 17 residues. The CDR3 region is CASSVRDRKPSGNTIYF. CDR3 bases: TGTGCCAGCAGCGTAAGAGACAGAAAGCCCTCTGGAAACACCATATATTTT.

V is TRBV4-1 and J is TRBJ1-2; 8 nucleotides match TRBD1. Germline V lookup: CDR1 MGHRA, CDR2 YSYEKL. The J segment lost 8 bases and the V segment lost 3 bases, leaving 17 bases of the junction unmatched. This CDR3 region has 17 residues. CDR3 residues: CASSQAFVGQGVEGYTF. The CDR3 region has the DNA TGCGCCAGCAGCCAGGCCTTCGTAGGACAGGGTGTCGAGGGCTACACCTTC.

V gene TRBV18 combines with J gene TRBJ1-4, with TRBD1 identical over 8 bases. CDR1 is KGHSH and CDR2 is LQKENI in the germline V gene. The V gene end was trimmed by 4 bases and the J gene end by 0 bases; junction bases not matched to a gene: 10. This CDR3 is built from 18 residues. The chain's CDR3 is CASSLQGALSSTNEKLFF. As DNA, the CDR3 is TGTGCCAGCTCACTCCAGGGGGCATTGAGTTCAACTAATGAAAAACTGTTTTTT.